Detailed here is one T cell receptor beta chain. This specimen comes from a study of blood T cell repertoires in COVID-19. Study as a whole: COVID-19 samples, acute and convalescent, were from the United States, Italy and Spain.

Which cohort a participant joined came from the clinical history participants gave. Using immunoSEQ multiplex PCR, the repertoire was profiled, and TCRdb retains in-frame clones only, with some absent. The repertoire includes hundreds of thousands of clones, 85% to 90% of them detected once, and roughly 1.1% sits in the top ten. The V and J ends lost 1 base and 6 bases, in that order; junction bases with no gene match: 7. The CDR3 covers 16 residues. Germline V gene data show CDR1 as KGHDR and CDR2 as SFDVKD. The source is a man younger than 40 who had recovered from COVID-19. The V and J genes are TRBV24-1 and TRBJ2-1; 8 bases are shared with TRBD2. Sequencing was done on a sample of PBMCs or T cells enriched from blood (not recorded which). CDR3 nucleotides: TGTGCCACCAGTGATTTTGACGGGAGGGTCGGCAATGAGCAGTTCTTC. Its translation is CATSDFDGRVGNEQFF.